This T cell receptor (beta chain) was captured in a study of shared clonotypes between healthy human individuals. CDR1 and CDR2 from the germline V gene are GTSNPN and SVGIG (reference sequence). V lost 7 bases and J lost 7; bases outside the gene matches: 5. The CDR3 length is 11 residues. Study donors comprised healthy, HIV-negative adults devoid of recent acute infection or vaccination. In the case of this clone: What it binds is not known.

A deep-level run was used for the assay. In the authors' methods: Filtering of immunoSEQ junctional sequences could not match full-length read filtering. Only in-frame clones appear in the TCRdb table, and some are missing; sequencing was by immunoSEQ multiplex PCR. The DNA gave D and trimming, while V, J and clone size come from that table. The table includes about 2,500,000 clones, more than 80% detected once. Findings of the study overall: Only blood was sampled; tissue repertoires likely differ.

Sequenced sample: naive CD4+ T cells sorted from blood. This sample's subset: CD45RA+ positively selected. The chain couples TRBV30 to TRBJ2-3, with TRBD1 matching over 7 bases. This clonotype was obtained from a young man in good health. CDR3 in amino acids: CALTGYYTQYF. The CDR3 nucleotides read TGTGCCTTGACAGGGTATTATACGCAGTATTTT.